This TCR beta chain appears in the sequencing data of a study of CD8 T cells in ankylosing spondylitis. The study, taken as a whole, reports: One TCR beta motif, made up of 7 or 8 highly homologous variants, appeared characteristic of ankylosing spondylitis blood. Earlier literature documents some of the motif variants in reactive arthritis synovial fluid and blood. Enrichment of disease-linked clones was reportedly significant in matched ankylosing spondylitis synovial fluid.

From germline, CDR1 is MNHEY and CDR2 SVGEGT. The CDR3 extends over 12 amino acids. Deletions cut 6 bases from V and 7 bases from J, with 10 bases between. Concerning this clonotype itself: The antigen remains unidentified.

It was by quantitative 5'-RACE with molecular barcodes that TCR beta libraries were made. TCRdb reprocessed the 5' RACE reads via MiXCR and lists one record per CDR3 protein. This repertoire shows fewer than 200,000 distinct CDR3 sequences, approximately 20% found once; its top ten account for around 7.6%. The chain employs TRBV6-2 or TRBV6-3 and TRBJ1-5; D not resolved. The specimen was blood, either unsorted or a sorted T cell fraction (not recorded which). This receptor was identified in a male donor with ankylosing spondylitis or in good health (not recorded which). The CDR3 is CASSSVGQPQHF. CDR3 bases: TGTGCCAGCAGCTCAGTTGGGCAGCCCCAGCATTTT.